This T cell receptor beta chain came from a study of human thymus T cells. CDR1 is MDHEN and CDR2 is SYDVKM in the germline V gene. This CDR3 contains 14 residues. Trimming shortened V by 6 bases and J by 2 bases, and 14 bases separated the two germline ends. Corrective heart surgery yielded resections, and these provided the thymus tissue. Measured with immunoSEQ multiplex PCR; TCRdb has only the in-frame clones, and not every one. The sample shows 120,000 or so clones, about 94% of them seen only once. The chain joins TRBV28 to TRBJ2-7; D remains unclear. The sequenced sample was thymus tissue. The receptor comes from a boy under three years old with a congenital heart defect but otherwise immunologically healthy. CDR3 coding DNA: TGTGCCAGCAGCTCTCCTGTGGCTACCTACGAGCAGTACTTC. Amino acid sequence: CASSSPVATYEQYF. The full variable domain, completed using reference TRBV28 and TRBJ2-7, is DVKVTQSSRYLVKRTGEKVFLECVQDMDHENMFWYRQDPGLGLRLIYFSYDVKMKEKGDIPEGYSVSREKKERFSLILESASTNQTSMYLCASSSPVATYEQYFGPGTRLTVT.